The clone carrying this TCR beta chain has a count of ten or more. The authors used Ficoll-Paque density gradient centrifugation to separate PBMCs. The input was approximately 10 ml of fresh peripheral blood. These data belong to a study of Graves' ophthalmopathy and Graves' hyperthyroidism. Amplifying from RNA transcripts, the study obtained TCR beta CDR3 regions. First-round RT-PCR relied on HTBI primers, and a second-round multiplex PCR came next. One entry per CDR3 protein, called by TCRdb with MiXCR from the multiplex PCR reads. The profile shows 620,000 or so distinct CDR3 sequences, about a fifth of them singletons. The sample comprised peripheral blood. This TCR was sampled from a woman aged 18 to 35 with stable Graves' hyperthyroidism. Some clones in this sample may be carry-over from other donors' samples.

The CDR3 sequence is CASTHSGGNTIYF. The CDR3 region has the DNA TGTGCCAGCACTCATTCGGGAGGAAACACCATATATTTT. This chain joins TRBV12-3 or TRBV12-4 and TRBJ1-3; unclear D gene. The V end lost 7 bases, the J end lost 4 bases, and 11 bases lay between the germline ends. The CDR3 runs to 13 residues.